These 9 T cell receptor beta chains originate from one sample sequenced in a study of response to subunit inactivated influenza vaccine. TCRdb ran MiXCR on the RT-PCR reads and lists one entry per CDR3 protein. The sample yields approximately 530,000 distinct CDR3 sequences, 6.5% to 8% seen once. Sequenced here: PBMCs from blood, sampled less than 30 months after vaccination. Receptor source: a man in his fifties or sixties who received an inactivated influenza vaccine.

Regarding this clonotype: A much larger clone lies one base from this, so it may be a read error. The rearrangement joins TRBV4-3 to TRBJ2-7; D unclear. There are 15 residues in the CDR3. CDR1 and CDR2 from the germline V gene are LGHNA and YSLEER. The CDR3 DNA sequence: TGCGCCAGCAGCCAAGCCCCGACCATCTTGGCCGAGCAGGACTTC. Translating it yields CASSQAPTILAEQDF.

This clonotype was recorded a few times. The V call is TRBV5-1, the J call TRBJ2-5, with TRBD2 matching 7 bases. The germline V gene encodes CDR1 SGHRS and CDR2 YFSETQ. Trimming took 7 bases from V and 1 from J; bases not matched to a gene: 7. The CDR3 is 14 residues long. CDR3 coding DNA: TGCGCCAGCGGCCTTCCTAGCGGCCAAGAGACCCAGTACTTC. It is translated as CASGLPSGQETQYF.

The rearrangement joins TRBV7-9 to TRBJ1-2; D gene uncertain. This CDR3 comprises 11 residues. The germline V gene has CDR1 SEHNR and CDR2 FQNEAQ (reference sequence). V gave up 2 bases and J gave up 6 bases, with 4 bases separating them. The CDR3 reads CASSLLDGYTF. The CDR3 bases are TGTGCCAGCAGCTTACTTGATGGCTACACCTTC. Drawing the rest from reference TRBV7-9 and TRBJ1-2, the complete variable domain is DTGVSQNPRHKITKRGQNVTFRCDPISEHNRLYWYRQTLGQGPEFLTYFQNEAQLEKSRLLSDRFSAERPKGSFSTLEIQRTEQGDSAMYLCASSLLDGYTFGSGTRLTVV.

V is TRBV5-1 and J is TRBJ2-5; tentative D call: TRBD2 (5 bases). The CDR3 contains 14 residues. Per germline, CDR1 SGHRS and CDR2 YFSETQ. The V end lost 3 bases, the J end lost 0 bases, and 9 bases lay between the germline ends. The CDR3 region has the DNA TGCGCCAGCAGCTGGCCGGGGTACCAAGAGACCCAGTACTTC. Translating it yields CASSWPGYQETQYF.

This clonotype was seen a handful of times. The J gene is TRBJ1-6, the V gene TRBV12-3 or TRBV12-4; a weak D match, TRBD1 (6 bases). This CDR3 is built from 14 residues. V shed 5 bases and J shed 14 bases, with 19 bases lying between them. In nucleotides, the CDR3 is TGTGCCAGCAGTCGAACCAGGGGTCCTCTGTCCCTCCACTTT. This translates into CASSRTRGPLSLHF.

The J gene is TRBJ2-5, the V gene TRBV29-1, with D tentatively TRBD2 (7 bases). V was pared by 5 bases and J by 5 bases, with 12 bases between. This CDR3 is 12 amino acids long. Germline values: CDR1 SQVTM, CDR2 ANQGSEA. For the CDR3, the DNA is TGCAGCGTTCGGGGGGCAGGGGAGACCCAGTACTTC. Translation gives CSVRGAGETQYF.

This chain connects TRBV6-2 or TRBV6-3 to TRBJ2-1, with D perhaps matching TRBD1 (6 bases). Per germline, CDR1 MNHEY and CDR2 SVGEGT. Trimming stripped 7 bases from V and 12 bases from J, with 7 bases between. CDR3 length equals 9 residues. The CDR3 coding sequence is TGTGCCAGCAAGGGGGTGCAGTTCTTC. This translates into CASKGVQFF.

Written as DNA, the CDR3 is TGCAGTGCTAGAGCTCTAAGTCGTGGATTCACCCAGACCTACGAGCAGTACTTC. It encodes CSARALSRGFTQTYEQYF. The V and J genes are TRBV20-1 and TRBJ2-7; no definite D call. CDR3 length: 18 residues. V was clipped by 1 base and J by 2 bases, with 24 bases between them. CDR1 and CDR2 from the germline V gene are DFQATT and SNEGSKA (reference sequence).

J is TRBJ1-2 and V is TRBV28, with D unclear. Germline loops: CDR1 MDHEN, CDR2 SYDVKM. CDR3 size: 13 residues. V lost 2 bases and J lost 7, with 11 bases in between. The CDR3 DNA reads TGTGCCAGCAGTTTAATGGGGTCGGCTGGCTACACCTTC. Translated, it gives CASSLMGSAGYTF.